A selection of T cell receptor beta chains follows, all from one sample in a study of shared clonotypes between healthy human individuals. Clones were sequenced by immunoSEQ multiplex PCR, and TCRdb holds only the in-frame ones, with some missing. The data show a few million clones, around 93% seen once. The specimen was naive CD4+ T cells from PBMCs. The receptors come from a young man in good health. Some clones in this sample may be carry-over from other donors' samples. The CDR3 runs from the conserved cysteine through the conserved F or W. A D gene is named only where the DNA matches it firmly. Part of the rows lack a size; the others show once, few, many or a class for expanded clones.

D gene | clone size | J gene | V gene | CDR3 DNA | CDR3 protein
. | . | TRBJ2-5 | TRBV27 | TGTGCCAGCAGTGCGGCATGGGGTCTAGAGACCCAGTACTTC | CASSAAWGLETQYF
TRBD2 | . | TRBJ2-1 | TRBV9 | TGTGCCAGCAGCTCCGGCTCTAGCGGGGAACGCTACAATGAGCAGTTCTTC | CASSSGSSGERYNEQFF
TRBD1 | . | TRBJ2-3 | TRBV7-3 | TGTGCCAGCAGCTTAGGGACAGGCACAGATACGCAGTATTTT | CASSLGTGTDTQYF
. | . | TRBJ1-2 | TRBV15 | TGTGCCACCCGACCGACCGCCTCCTCCGATTATGGCTACACCTTC | CATRPTASSDYGYTF
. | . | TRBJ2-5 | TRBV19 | TGTGCCAGTAGTATTGACCAAGAGACCCAGTACTTC | CASSIDQETQYF
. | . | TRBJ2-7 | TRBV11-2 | TGTGCCAGCAGCTTAGTACAGGGCCGAGGGGAGCAGTACTTC | CASSLVQGRGEQYF
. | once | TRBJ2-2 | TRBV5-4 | TGTGCCAGCAGCTTGGAGCTGGGGACCGGGGAGCTGTTTTTT | CASSLELGTGELFF
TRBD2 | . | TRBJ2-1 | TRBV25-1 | TGTGCCAGCAGAGTTAGCGGGAGAGGTAGTTCCTACAATGAGCAGTTCTTC | CASRVSGRGSSYNEQFF
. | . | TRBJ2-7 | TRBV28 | TGTGCCAGCAGTAGGACTACTAAATACGAGCAGTACTTC | CASSRTTKYEQYF
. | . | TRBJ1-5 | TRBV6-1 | TGTGCCAGCAGTGAGGGTATTAGCAATCAGCCCCAGCATTTT | CASSEGISNQPQHF
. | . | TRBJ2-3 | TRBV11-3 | TGTGCCAGCAGCTTATTAGGACCCGGCAATGTGGATACGCAGTATTTT | CASSLLGPGNVDTQYF
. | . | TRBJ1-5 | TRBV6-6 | TGTGCCAGCAGGCCGACAGCAAGCAATCAGCCCCAGCATTTT | CASRPTASNQPQHF
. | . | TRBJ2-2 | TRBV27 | TGTGCCAGCAGTTTCAGGAGGACTACGCTCGCCGGGGAGCTGTTTTTT | CASSFRRTTLAGELFF
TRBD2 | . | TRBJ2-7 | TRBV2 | TGTGCCAGCAGTTTAGCGGGAGTTGGGGAGCAGTACTTC | CASSLAGVGEQYF
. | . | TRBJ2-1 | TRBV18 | TGTGCCAGCTCACCATTAAGAGACTACCCCAGGGAGGAGCAGTTCTTC | CASSPLRDYPREEQFF
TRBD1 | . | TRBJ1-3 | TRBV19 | TGTGCCAGTACCCGACAGGGGATGGGAAACACCATATATTTT | CASTRQGMGNTIYF
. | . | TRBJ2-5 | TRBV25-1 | TGTGCCAGCACCGAGGGGGGGAAGGAAGAGACCCAGTACTTC | CASTEGGKEETQYF
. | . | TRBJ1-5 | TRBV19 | TGTGCCAGTAGTAGCTGGAATAGCAATCAGCCCCAGCATTTT | CASSSWNSNQPQHF
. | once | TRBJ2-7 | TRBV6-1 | TGTGCCACCGAGTGGGGTCTATTTGGGGAGCAGTACTTC | CATEWGLFGEQYF
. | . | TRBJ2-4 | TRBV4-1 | TGCGCCAGCAGCCAAGGGAACCCAGGGGTGGGCAAAAACATTCAGTACTTC | CASSQGNPGVGKNIQYF
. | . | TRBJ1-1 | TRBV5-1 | TGCGCCAGCTCGTTCCTCATACAGGGTGGAGACACTGAAGCTTTCTTT | CASSFLIQGGDTEAFF
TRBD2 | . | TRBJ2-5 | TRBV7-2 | TGTGCCAGCAGCTTAGTCTCAGCGGGAGGTACCCGGGAGACCCAGTACTTC | CASSLVSAGGTRETQYF
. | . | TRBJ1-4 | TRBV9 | TGTGCCAGCAGCGTAGATTCAGGAAATGAAAAACTGTTTTTT | CASSVDSGNEKLFF
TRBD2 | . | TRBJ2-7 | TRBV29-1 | TGCAGCGTTGGTGGCGGGAGCTACGAGCAGTACTTC | CSVGGGSYEQYF
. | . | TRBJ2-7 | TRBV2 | TGTGCCAGCAGGCTTGAGGACGGACCCTCCTACGAGCAGTACTTC | CASRLEDGPSYEQYF
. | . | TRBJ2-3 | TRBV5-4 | TGTGCCAGCAGCTTTGGGGGAGGGGGGACAGATACGCAGTATTTT | CASSFGGGGTDTQYF
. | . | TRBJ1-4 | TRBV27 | TGTGCCAGCAGTTTATCATCTACCGGAAACAATGAAAAACTGTTTTTT | CASSLSSTGNNEKLFF
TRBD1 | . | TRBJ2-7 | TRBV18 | TGTGCCAGCTCACCTCTCCAAGGGACAGGGGACGAGCAGTACTTC | CASSPLQGTGDEQYF
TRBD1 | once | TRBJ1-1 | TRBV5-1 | TGCGCCAGCAGCTCAACAGGGGACAGTAACACTGAAGCTTTCTTT | CASSSTGDSNTEAFF
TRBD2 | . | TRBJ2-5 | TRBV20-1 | TGCAGTCGGGGGGGAGAGACCCAGTACTTC | CSRGGETQYF
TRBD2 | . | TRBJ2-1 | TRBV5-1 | TGCGCCAGCAGCTGGGGACTAGCCGACCTATTCGGCAATGAGCAGTTCTTC | CASSWGLADLFGNEQFF
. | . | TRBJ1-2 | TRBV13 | TGTGCCAGCAGCACTACAACCCCCACCCCTAGCACCTTC | CASSTTTPTPSTF
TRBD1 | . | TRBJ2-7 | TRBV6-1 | TGTGCCAGCAGCTGGACAGGGACCTACGAGCAGTACTTC | CASSWTGTYEQYF
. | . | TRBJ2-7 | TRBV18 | TGTGCCAGCTCACCGGGTGTAGGAGTTAATTACGAGCAGTACTTC | CASSPGVGVNYEQYF
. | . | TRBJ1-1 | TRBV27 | TGTGCCAGCAGCTCTATCTCAGGGTCGAACACTGAAGCTTTCTTT | CASSSISGSNTEAFF
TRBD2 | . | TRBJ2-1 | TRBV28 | TGTGCCAGCATGTTAAGACTAGCGAGGCTTATCAATGAGCAGTTCTTC | CASMLRLARLINEQFF
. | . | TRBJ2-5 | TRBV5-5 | TGTGCCAGCAGCTTGACAGCAGAGACCCAGTACTTC | CASSLTAETQYF
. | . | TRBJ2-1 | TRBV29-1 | TGCAGCGTTGAAGATACTACAGTCCCCCTGGAGGAGCAGTTCTTC | CSVEDTTVPLEEQFF
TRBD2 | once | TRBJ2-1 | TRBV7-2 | TGTGCCAGCAGCATACAACCGGGACTAGCGGGAGAGGAGCAGTTCTTC | CASSIQPGLAGEEQFF
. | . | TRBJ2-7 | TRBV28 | TGTGCCAGCAAAGAGGCGCCCTCCTACGAGCAGTACTTC | CASKEAPSYEQYF
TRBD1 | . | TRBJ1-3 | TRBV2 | TGTGCCAGCAAGGACAGGGATGCAGGAAACACCATATATTTT | CASKDRDAGNTIYF
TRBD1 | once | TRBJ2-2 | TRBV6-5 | TGTGCCAGCAGTCGACGACAGGGCAGCACCGGGGAGCTGTTTTTT | CASSRRQGSTGELFF
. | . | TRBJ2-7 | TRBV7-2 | TGTGCCAGCAGCTTTTTAACCGAGCAGTACTTC | CASSFLTEQYF
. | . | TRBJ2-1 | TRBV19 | TGTGCCAGTAGTATCCCCCAGCGGGCCTACAATGAGCAGTTCTTC | CASSIPQRAYNEQFF
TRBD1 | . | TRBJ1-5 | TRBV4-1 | TGCGCCAGCAGCCAGGAACAACAGGGGGCGAGCAATCAGCCCCAGCATTTT | CASSQEQQGASNQPQHF
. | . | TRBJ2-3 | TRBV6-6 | TGTGCCAGCAGCCAGGGAGCCTTCACAGATACGCAGTATTTT | CASSQGAFTDTQYF